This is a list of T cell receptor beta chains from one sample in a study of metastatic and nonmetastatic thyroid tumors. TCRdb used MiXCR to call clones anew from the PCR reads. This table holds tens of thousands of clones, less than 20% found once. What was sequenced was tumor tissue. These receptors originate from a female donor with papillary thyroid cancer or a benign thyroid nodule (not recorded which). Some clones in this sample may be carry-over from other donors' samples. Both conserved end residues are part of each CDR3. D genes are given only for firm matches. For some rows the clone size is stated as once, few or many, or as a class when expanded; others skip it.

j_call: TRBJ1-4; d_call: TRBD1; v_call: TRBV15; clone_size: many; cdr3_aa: CATSRDRTGWLLGEKLFF; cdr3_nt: TGTGCCACCAGCAGAGATCGGACAGGGTGGCTTTTAGGGGAAAAACTGTTTTTT
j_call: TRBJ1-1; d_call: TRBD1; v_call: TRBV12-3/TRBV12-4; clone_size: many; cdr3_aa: CASSLARTGKAFF; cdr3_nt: TGTGCCAGCAGTTTAGCGAGGACAGGGAAAGCTTTCTTT
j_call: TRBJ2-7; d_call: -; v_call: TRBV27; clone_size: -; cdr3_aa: CASSRAKQYEQYF; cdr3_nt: TGTGCCAGCAGCCGAGCCAAGCAGTACGAGCAGTACTTC
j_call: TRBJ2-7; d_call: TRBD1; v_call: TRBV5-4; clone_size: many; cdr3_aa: CASSSRDRKYEQYF; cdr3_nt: TGTGCCAGCAGCTCCCGGGACAGGAAATACGAGCAGTACTTC
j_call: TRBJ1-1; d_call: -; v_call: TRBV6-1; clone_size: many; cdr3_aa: CASRSLQNTEAFF; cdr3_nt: TGTGCCAGCAGATCTTTACAGAACACTGAAGCTTTCTTT
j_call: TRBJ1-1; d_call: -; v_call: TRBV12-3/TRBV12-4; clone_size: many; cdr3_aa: CASSYNLNTEAFF; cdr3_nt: TGTGCCAGCAGCTACAACTTGAACACTGAAGCTTTCTTT
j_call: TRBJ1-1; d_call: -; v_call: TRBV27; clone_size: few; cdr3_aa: CASIFSGGMVRKVGDTEAFF; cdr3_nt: TGTGCCAGCATTTTCTCCGGGGGGATGGTAAGGAAGGTAGGGGACACTGAAGCTTTCTTT
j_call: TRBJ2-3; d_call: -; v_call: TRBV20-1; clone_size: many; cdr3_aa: CSANRDWLFTDTQYF; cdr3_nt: TGCAGTGCTAACAGGGACTGGCTCTTCACAGATACGCAGTATTTT
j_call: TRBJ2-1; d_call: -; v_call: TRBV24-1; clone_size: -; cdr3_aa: CATSDSRTFLNEQFF; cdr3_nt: TGTGCCACCAGTGATTCCCGGACGTTCCTTAATGAGCAGTTCTTC
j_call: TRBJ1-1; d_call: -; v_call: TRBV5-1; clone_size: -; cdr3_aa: CASSKQQGNTEAFF; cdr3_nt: TGCGCCAGCAGCAAGCAACAGGGAAACACTGAAGCTTTCTTT
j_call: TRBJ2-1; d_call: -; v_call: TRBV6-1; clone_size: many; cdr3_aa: CASSPLGRSGEQFF; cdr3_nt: TGTGCCAGCAGCCCGTTGGGCAGGTCGGGTGAGCAGTTCTTC
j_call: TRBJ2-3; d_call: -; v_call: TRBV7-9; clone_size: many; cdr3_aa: CASSLMGVHTDTQYF; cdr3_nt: TGTGCCAGCAGCTTGATGGGAGTCCACACAGATACGCAGTATTTT
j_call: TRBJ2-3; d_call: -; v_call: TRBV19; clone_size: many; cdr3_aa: CATGGGGIDTQYF; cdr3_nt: TGTGCCACCGGAGGAGGAGGCATAGATACGCAGTATTTT
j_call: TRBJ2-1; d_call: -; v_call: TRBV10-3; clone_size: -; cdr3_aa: CAISESVGGPYNEQFF; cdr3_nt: TGTGCCATCAGTGAGTCTGTGGGAGGTCCCTACAATGAGCAGTTCTTC
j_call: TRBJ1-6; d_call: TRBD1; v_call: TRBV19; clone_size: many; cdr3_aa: CASSLTGQNSPLHF; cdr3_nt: TGTGCCAGTTCTTTGACAGGGCAGAATTCACCCCTCCACTTT
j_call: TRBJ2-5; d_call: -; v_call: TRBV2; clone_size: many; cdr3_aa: CASSVDRYQETQYF; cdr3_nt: TGTGCCAGCAGTGTTGACAGGTACCAAGAGACCCAGTACTTC
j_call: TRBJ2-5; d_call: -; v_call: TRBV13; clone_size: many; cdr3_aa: CASSSRGRFREDQETQYF; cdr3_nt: TGTGCCAGCAGCTCCAGAGGGCGGTTTCGGGAAGACCAAGAGACCCAGTACTTC
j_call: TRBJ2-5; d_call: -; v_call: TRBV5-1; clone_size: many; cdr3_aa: CASKTGLLETQYF; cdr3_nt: TGCGCCAGCAAGACAGGACTCCTCGAGACCCAGTACTTC
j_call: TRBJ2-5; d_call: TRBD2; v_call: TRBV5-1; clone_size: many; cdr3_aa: CASSLGASGMRETQYF; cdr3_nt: TGCGCCAGCAGCTTGGGGGCTAGCGGGATGAGGGAGACCCAGTACTTC
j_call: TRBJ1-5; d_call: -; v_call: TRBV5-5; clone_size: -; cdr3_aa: CASSLHPQHF; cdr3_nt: TGTGCCAGCAGCTTGCATCCCCAGCATTTT
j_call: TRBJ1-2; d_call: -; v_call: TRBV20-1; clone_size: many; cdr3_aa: CSATTGTGYTF; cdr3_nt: TGCAGTGCTACCACAGGGACCGGCTACACCTTC
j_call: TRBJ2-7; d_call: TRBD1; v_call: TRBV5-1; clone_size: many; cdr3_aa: CASSLRTGREQYF; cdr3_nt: TGCGCCAGCAGCCTAAGGACAGGGCGCGAGCAGTACTTC
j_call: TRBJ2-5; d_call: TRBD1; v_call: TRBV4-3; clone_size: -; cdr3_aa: CASIPGTALGETQYF; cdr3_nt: TGCGCCAGCATCCCTGGGACAGCTTTGGGGGAGACCCAGTACTTC
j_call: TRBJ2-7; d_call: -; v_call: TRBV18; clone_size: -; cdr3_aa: CASSPTGTYEQYF; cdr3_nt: TGTGCCAGCTCACCAACGGGGACCTACGAGCAGTACTTC
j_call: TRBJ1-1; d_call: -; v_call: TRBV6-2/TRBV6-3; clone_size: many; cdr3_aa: CASSYLGASTEAFF; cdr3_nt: TGTGCCAGCAGTTACCTGGGGGCGAGCACTGAAGCTTTCTTT
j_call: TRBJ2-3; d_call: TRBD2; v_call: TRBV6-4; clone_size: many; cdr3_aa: CASRPSGGRTDTQYF; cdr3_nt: TGTGCCAGCCGACCGTCGGGGGGGAGGACAGATACGCAGTATTTT
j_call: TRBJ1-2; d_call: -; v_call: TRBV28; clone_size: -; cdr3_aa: CASSLIWGYTF; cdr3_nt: TGTGCCAGCAGCCTCATTTGGGGCTACACCTTC
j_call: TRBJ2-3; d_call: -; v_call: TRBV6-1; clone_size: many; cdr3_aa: CASSARGTDTQYF; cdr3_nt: TGTGCCAGCAGTGCTAGGGGCACAGATACGCAGTATTTT